The source of this TCR beta chain is a study of shared clonotypes between healthy human individuals. Study-level background: Plates per donor: three CD4 naive, three CD4 memory, two CD8 naive, one CD8 memory.

The V gene end was trimmed by 3 bases and the J gene end by 4 bases; junction bases not matched to a gene: 9. The CDR3 contains 17 residues. The germline V gene has CDR1 SEHNR and CDR2 FQNEAQ (reference sequence). The study, taken as a whole, reports: Naive subsets typically showed greater estimated richness than memory subsets.

Notes on this clone: Antigen: not known.

Clones were sequenced by immunoSEQ multiplex PCR, and TCRdb holds only the in-frame ones, with some missing. The sample lists millions of clones, approximately 95% occurring once. Specimen: naive CD4+ T cells from PBMCs. Subset defined: CD45RA+ positively selected. V and J are TRBV7-9 and TRBJ2-7, with TRBD2 matching 13 bases. This TCR was recovered from a man between 18 and 29 years old in good health. Some clones in this sample may be carry-over from other donors' samples. The CDR3 spells CASSFTRTSGGPYEQYF. CDR3 DNA: TGTGCCAGCAGCTTCACCCGGACTAGCGGGGGCCCTTACGAGCAGTACTTC.